This record looks at one T cell receptor (beta chain) sequence and its context. Its antigen is still unknown. The input lacks base qualities; no much larger clone sits a single base away. This entry belongs to a study of blood T cell repertoires in COVID-19 (TCRdb year 2020). With respect to the entire study: The collaborator samples originated in the United States, Italy and Spain and spanned the acute and convalescent phases of COVID-19. The material from the prospective study consisted of cDNA or gDNA derived from T cells, B-cell-depleted T cells, or PBMCs. Nearly every sample came with metadata listing a de-identified subject ID, COVID-19 status, age in years and sex. Where available, HLA class I and class II types were taken from metadata supplied by the sample provider and were not determined by assay-based typing. The repertoires were released in a freely available public database meant as a resource for research on the immune response to SARS-CoV-2. The samples were drawn from two sources: the first 160 participants of the ongoing ImmuneRACE study, and fewer than 1,500 subjects contributed by 6 global collaborators. Deeply sampled blood TCRbeta repertoires from subjects exposed to, actively infected with, or recovered from COVID-19 were included in the dataset.

TCRbeta CDR3 regions were amplified from genomic DNA using the immunoSEQ Assay, a bias-controlled multiplex PCR. The paper's processing steps were these. Nucleated cell counts per sample were estimated from amplification of reference gene primers within the assay. Sequence reads were collapsed and filtered to measure the absolute abundance of every unique TCRbeta CDR3 rearrangement. Productive Simpson clonality was computed per sample as the square root of Simpson's diversity index over productive rearrangements. TCRdb provides this immuneACCESS table in a form limited to in-frame rearrangements. Some clones are lacking; in checked studies, under half of them reflect an unresolved V gene, and why the rest are absent is not known. V, J and clone size reflect that table, while D and trimming were determined from the DNA. For this sample there are some 290,000 clones; around 85% appear just once. The ten largest clones take up approximately 12% of the sample.

Overall results and qualifications from the work: The quantity of clinical and demographic metadata differed by source and by participant and was supplied without curation.

One collaborating source in Seattle enrolled patients while the patients were actively infected and followed the patients over time throughout the course of disease. Whole blood was collected in K2EDTA tubes by collaborating institutions according to the institutions' own protocols. For TCRbeta analysis, collaborators shipped samples in one of three forms: frozen whole blood, isolated PBMCs, or DNA extracted from either of those sample types. Relative to germline, V is 0 bases shorter and J is 5 bases shorter, with 7 bases between their ends. CDR1 and CDR2 are drawn from the germline V gene (reference sequence): GTSNPN, SVGIG. From cysteine to phenylalanine, the CDR3 is 12 amino acids long. Of the read, only the CDR3 DNA is kept; its 36 bases are in frame from base 1.

The clonotype originates from a woman in her twenties or thirties with COVID-19, enrolled during active disease. The rearrangement combines TRBV30 with TRBJ2-5; the D gene is perhaps TRBD2, on 5 matching bases. What was sequenced was peripheral blood. The nucleotide sequence reads as follows: TGTGCCTGGAGTGTATTAGCGGAGACCCAGTACTTC. This codes for CAWSVLAETQYF. Full variable domain (CDR3 extended with the reference TRBV30 and TRBJ2-5 proteins): SQTIHQWPATLVQPVGSPLSLECTVEGTSNPNLYWYRQAAGRGLQLLFYSVGIGQISSEVPQNLSASRPQDRQFILSSKKLLLSDSGFYLCAWSVLAETQYFGPGTRLLVL.